Sequencing of this T cell receptor beta chain was carried out in a study of graft-versus-host responses after intestinal transplantation. Whole-study context: Once they had received anti-thymocyte globulin induction, all recipients took tacrolimus and steroids for approximately three years.

This clone was detected a few times. Profiled with immunoSEQ multiplex PCR; TCRdb holds only in-frame clones, not every one. The table includes some 21,000 clones, 50% to 70% detected once. The specimen comprised alloreactive CD4+ T cells from a mixed lymphocyte reaction culture, sampled before intestinal transplant. Regarding subset: CFSE-low proliferating T cells sorted from roughly six-day pre-transplant mixed lymphocyte reaction (GvH or HvG direction). The receptor's source is a human patient who received an intestinal transplant.

This CDR3 is CASSEGALANTGELFF. The CDR3 coding sequence is TGTGCCAGCAGCGAGGGAGCGCTCGCGAACACCGGGGAGCTGTTTTTT. The genes are TRBV7-8 and TRBJ2-2; D possibly corresponds to TRBD2 (5 bases). The V gene's germline CDR1 is SGHVS and CDR2 FQNEAQ. With 5 bases removed from V and 0 bases from J, the gap between germline ends came to 13 bases. The CDR3 length is 16 residues.